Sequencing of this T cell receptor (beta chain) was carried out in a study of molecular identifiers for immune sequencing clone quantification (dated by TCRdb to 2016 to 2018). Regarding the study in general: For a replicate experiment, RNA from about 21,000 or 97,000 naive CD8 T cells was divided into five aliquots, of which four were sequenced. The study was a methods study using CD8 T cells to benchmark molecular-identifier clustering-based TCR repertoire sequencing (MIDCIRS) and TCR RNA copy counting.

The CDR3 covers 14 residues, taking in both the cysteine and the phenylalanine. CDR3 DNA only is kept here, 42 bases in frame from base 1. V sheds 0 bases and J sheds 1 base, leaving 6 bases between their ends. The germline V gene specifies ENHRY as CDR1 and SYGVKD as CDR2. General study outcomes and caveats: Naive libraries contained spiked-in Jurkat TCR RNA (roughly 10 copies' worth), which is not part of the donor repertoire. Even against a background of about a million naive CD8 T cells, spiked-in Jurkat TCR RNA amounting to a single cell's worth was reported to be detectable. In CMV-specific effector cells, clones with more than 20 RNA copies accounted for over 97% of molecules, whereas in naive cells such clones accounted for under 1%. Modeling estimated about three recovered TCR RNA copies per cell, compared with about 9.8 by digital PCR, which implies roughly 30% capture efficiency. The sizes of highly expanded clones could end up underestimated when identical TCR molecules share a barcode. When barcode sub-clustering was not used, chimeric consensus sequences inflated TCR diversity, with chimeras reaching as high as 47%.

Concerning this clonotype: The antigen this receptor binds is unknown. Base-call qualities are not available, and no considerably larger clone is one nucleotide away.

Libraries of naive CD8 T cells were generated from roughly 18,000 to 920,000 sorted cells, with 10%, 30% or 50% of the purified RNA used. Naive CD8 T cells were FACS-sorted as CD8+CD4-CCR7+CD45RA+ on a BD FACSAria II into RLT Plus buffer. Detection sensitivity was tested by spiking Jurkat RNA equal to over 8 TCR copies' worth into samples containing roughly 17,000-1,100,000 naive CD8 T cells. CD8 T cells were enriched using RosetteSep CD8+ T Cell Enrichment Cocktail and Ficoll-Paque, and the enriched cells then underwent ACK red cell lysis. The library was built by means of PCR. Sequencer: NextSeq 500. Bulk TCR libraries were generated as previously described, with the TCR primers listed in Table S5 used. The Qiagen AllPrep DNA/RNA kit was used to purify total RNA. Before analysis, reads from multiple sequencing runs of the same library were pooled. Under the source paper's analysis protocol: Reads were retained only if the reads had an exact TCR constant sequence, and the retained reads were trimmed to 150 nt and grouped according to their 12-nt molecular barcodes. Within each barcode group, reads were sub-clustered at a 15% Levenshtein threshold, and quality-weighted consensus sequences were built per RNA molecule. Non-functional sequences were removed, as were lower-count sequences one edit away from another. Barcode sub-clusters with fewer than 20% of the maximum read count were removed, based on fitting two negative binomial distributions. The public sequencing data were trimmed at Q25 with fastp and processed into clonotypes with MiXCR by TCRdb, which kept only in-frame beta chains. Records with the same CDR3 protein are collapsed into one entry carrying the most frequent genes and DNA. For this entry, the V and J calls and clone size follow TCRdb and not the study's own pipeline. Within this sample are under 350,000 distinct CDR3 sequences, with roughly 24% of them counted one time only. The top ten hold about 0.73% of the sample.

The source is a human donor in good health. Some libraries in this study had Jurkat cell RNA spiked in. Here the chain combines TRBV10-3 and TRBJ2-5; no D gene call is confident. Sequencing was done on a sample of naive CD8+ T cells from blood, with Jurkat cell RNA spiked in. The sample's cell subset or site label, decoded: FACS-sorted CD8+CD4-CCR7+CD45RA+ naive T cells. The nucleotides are TGTGCCATCAGTGAGTCGGGTTTCCAAGAGACCCAGTACTTC. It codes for CAISESGFQETQYF.